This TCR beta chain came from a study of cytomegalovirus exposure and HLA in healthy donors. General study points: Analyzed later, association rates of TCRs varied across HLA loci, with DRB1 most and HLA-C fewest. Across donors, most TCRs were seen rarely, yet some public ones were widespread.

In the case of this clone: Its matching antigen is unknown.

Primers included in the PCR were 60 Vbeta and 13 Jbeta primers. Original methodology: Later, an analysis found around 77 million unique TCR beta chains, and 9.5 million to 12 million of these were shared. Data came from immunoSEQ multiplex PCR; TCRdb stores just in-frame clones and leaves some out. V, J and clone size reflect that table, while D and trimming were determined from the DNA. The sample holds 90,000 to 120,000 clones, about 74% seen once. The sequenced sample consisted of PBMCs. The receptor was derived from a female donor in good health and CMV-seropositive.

CDR3 sequence reads: CASSIGQGPLYEQYF. The CDR3 DNA sequence: TGTGCCAGCAGTATCGGACAGGGGCCCCTCTACGAGCAGTACTTC. This chain joins TRBV11-2 and TRBJ2-7; 9 nucleotides line up with TRBD1. The CDR3 sequence is 15 residues long. Germline CDR1 SGHAT, CDR2 FQNNGV. Trimming took 6 bases from V and 3 from J; bases not matched to a gene: 9.